One and the same sample provided the 13 T cell receptor beta chains below, sequenced in a study of tumor and adjacent non-tumor tissue in lung cancer. RNA was extracted from bulk tissue without any cell sorting. More than 3 cm separated this lung sample from the edge of the tumor. The library came from three nested PCR rounds adapted from ARM-PCR protocols. TCRdb analysed the multiplex PCR reads with MiXCR anew, one entry per CDR3 protein. Of more than 75,000 distinct CDR3 sequences in the sample, 75% to 85% are singletons; the top ten hold less than 40%. Sequenced sample: distant non-tumor lung tissue. These receptors were taken from a man in his sixties with small cell lung cancer.

Notes on this clonotype: An end of the junction differs from the germline gene, which may be a read error. J is TRBJ2-5 and V is TRBV12-3 or TRBV12-4; TRBD1 matches 8 bases. There are 14 residues in the CDR3. CDR3 amino acids: CGSSLMDREETQYF. The CDR3 DNA reads as TGTGGCAGCAGTTTGATGGACAGGGAAGAGACACAGTACTTC.

As concerns this clonotype: Since no conserved phenylalanine or tryptophan closes the CDR3, a read error is the likely cause. This sequence joins TRBV11-2 and TRBJ1-5; no reliable D call. This CDR3 region has 13 residues. Germline CDR1 SGHAT, CDR2 FQNNGV. CDR3 residues: CGSSLDGNQPQHS. In DNA form, the CDR3 reads TGTGGCAGCAGCTTAGACGGGAATCAGCCCCAGCATTCT.

As regards this clonotype: At one end, the junction sequence differs from germline, possibly due to a read error. The V gene is TRBV29-1, the J gene TRBJ2-1; D remains ambiguous. There are 10 residues in the CDR3. Germline V CDR1 and CDR2: SQVTM, ANQGSEA. The CDR3, as DNA: TGCAGCGTTGCAGACTCGCAGCAATACTTC. Its translation is CSVADSQQYF.

On this clonotype: One end of the junction varies from germline; a read error may be responsible. The chain couples TRBV11-2 to TRBJ2-1, with D possibly being TRBD1 (5 bases). Germline loops: CDR1 SGHAT, CDR2 FQNNGV. This CDR3 region has 17 residues. CDR3 nucleotides: TGTGGCAGCAGCTTAGTGACAGCCCAGAGCTCCTACAGTGAGCGGTTCTTC. Translation: CGSSLVTAQSSYSERFF.

In its sample, this clonotype was seen a few times. This rearrangement joins TRBV5-1 to TRBJ2-3, with D perhaps matching TRBD2 (5 bases). The CDR3 runs to 14 residues. Germline CDR1 is SGHRS and CDR2 is YFSETQ. Trimming left V 4 bases short and J 8 bases short, with 17 bases between. The CDR3 region has the DNA TGCGCCAGCAGCAGAGGGAGTACCGATTTTACGCAGTATTTT. It yields the protein CASSRGSTDFTQYF.

Remarks on this clonotype: Its ends do not fully match the called genes, so a read error is possible. The rearrangement uses TRBV7-8 and TRBJ2-1, with TRBD2 identical over 7 bases. CDR1 and CDR2 from the germline V gene are SGHVS and FQNEAQ. This CDR3 spans 16 amino acids. In nucleotides, the CDR3 is TGTACCAGCAGCTTAGGTGCTCGTACGGGAGGCAATGAGCATTTCTTC. Amino acid sequence: CTSSLGARTGGNEHFF.

As to this clonotype: Sequence at one end of the junction differs from germline and may be a read error. The rearrangement joins TRBV20-1 to TRBJ2-3; maybe TRBD2 (6 bases). The germline CDR1 and CDR2 sequences are DFQATT and SNEGSKA (reference sequence). The CDR3 sequence is 15 residues long. The DNA for the CDR3 is TGCAGTGCCCGGAGGGGTTTTGGTGGAGGGGATACGCAGTATTTC. Amino acids: CSARRGFGGGDTQYF.

Points on this clonotype: Germline and junction disagree at one end, which may indicate a read error. This sequence joins TRBV11-2 and TRBJ2-1, with 10 bases matching TRBD1. Per germline, CDR1 SGHAT and CDR2 FQNNGV. The CDR3 loop spans 19 amino acids. This chain's CDR3 is CASSIEGFATGGFMGEQFF. CDR3 in DNA: TGTGCCAGCAGCATAGAGGGGTTCGCGACAGGGGGCTTTATGGGTGAGCAGTTCTTC.

A remark on this clonotype: Because the CDR3 is missing its conserved closing phenylalanine or tryptophan, this is likely a read error. The chain recombines TRBV11-2 with TRBJ2-3; 7 bases fit TRBD2. CDR1 and CDR2 (germline): SGHAT, FQNNGV. The CDR3 length is 17 residues. The CDR3 reads CANSLGPAGEVPDTQYC. The DNA of the CDR3 is TGTGCCAACAGCTTGGGCCCGGCGGGAGAGGTTCCAGATACGCAGTATTGT.

In regard to this clonotype: An end of the junction differs from the germline gene, which may be a read error. J is TRBJ1-5 and V is TRBV12-3 or TRBV12-4, with a weak D call TRBD1 (5 bases). The CDR3 covers 16 residues. CDR3 sequence: CASRSEGRSVNKPQHF. The CDR3 DNA follows: TGTGCCAGCCGTTCGGAGGGACGGTCTGTGAATAAGCCCCAACATTTT.

The chain recombines TRBV11-2 with TRBJ1-2, with D possibly being TRBD1 (5 bases). This CDR3 contains 16 residues. In germline, CDR1 is SGHAT, CDR2 FQNNGV. The CDR3 DNA reads TGTACCACCAGCGTAGATAGGGTAGGGGCCGGTCGAGGCTACACCTTC. This gives the protein CTTSVDRVGAGRGYTF.

About this clonotype: The junction departs from the called germline gene at one end, perhaps through a read error. The J gene is TRBJ2-3, the V gene TRBV11-2; 7 bases fit TRBD1. The CDR3 runs 14 residues. Germline values: CDR1 SGHAT, CDR2 FQNNGV. The CDR3 region has the DNA TGCGCCAGCAGCTTAGTTAAGGGGGCAGGTACGCAGTATTTT. It is translated as CASSLVKGAGTQYF. The variable domain in full, completed from reference TRBV11-2 and TRBJ2-3, reads EAGVAQSPRYKIIEKRQSVAFWCNPISGHATLYWYQQILGQGPKLLIQFQNNGVVDDSQLPKDRFSAERLKGVDSTLKIQPAKLEDSAVYLCASSLVKGAGTQYFGPGTRLTVL.

Comment on this clonotype: One junction end disagrees with the germline gene, perhaps due to a read error. J is TRBJ2-5 and V is TRBV29-1; D is perhaps TRBD1 (5 bases). CDR1 and CDR2 (germline): SQVTM, ANQGSEA. This CDR3 spans 13 amino acids. CDR3 DNA: TGCAGCGTTGAACGACAGAAACAAGAGACCCAATACTTC. Its translation: CSVERQKQETQYF. Supplemented by reference TRBV29-1 and TRBJ2-5, the full variable domain reads SAVISQKPSRDICQRGTSLTIQCQVDSQVTMMFWYRQQPGQSLTLIATANQGSEATYESGFVIDKFPISRPNLTFSTLTVSNMSPEDSSIYLCSVERQKQETQYFGPGTRLLVL.